A single sample is the source of the 21 T cell receptor beta chains below, sequenced in a study of CD8 T cells in ankylosing spondylitis. The study, taken as a whole, reports: Characteristic of ankylosing spondylitis blood, it appeared, was a TCR beta motif comprising eight highly homologous variants.

For these TCRs, the target antigens are not known. Via MiXCR, TCRdb re-called the 5' RACE reads, giving one row per CDR3 protein. The sample includes 400,000 to 450,000 distinct CDR3 sequences, 17% seen only once; the top ten take approximately 0.93%. Sequenced: blood, either unsorted or a sorted T cell fraction (not recorded which). The receptors stem from a male donor with ankylosing spondylitis.

This clonotype was recorded a few times. This chain uses TRBV11-2 with TRBJ1-4, with a weak D call TRBD1 (5 bases). The V end was cut by 1 base, the J end by 6 bases, with 9 bases between. Germline-derived CDR1 and CDR2 are SGHAT and FQNNGV. The CDR3 has 14 amino acids. CDR3 DNA sequence: TGTGCCAGCAGCTTAGGAGGGGAGGATGAAAAACTGTTTTTT. It translates to CASSLGGEDEKLFF.

This clonotype has just a few counts. This chain joins TRBV12-3 or TRBV12-4 and TRBJ2-1, with TRBD2 identical over 8 bases. V was pared by 6 bases and J by 6 bases, with 4 bases of the junction left unmatched. The CDR3 runs to 13 residues. Written as DNA, the CDR3 is TGTGCCAGCAGGCAACTAGCGGCCAATGAGCAGTTCTTC. It yields the protein CASRQLAANEQFF.

The chain joins TRBV3-1 to TRBJ2-1; TRBD2 aligns across 13 bases. V lost 1 base and J lost 15; bases outside the gene matches: 9. The CDR3 spans 15 residues. Germline assignment: CDR1 LGHDT and CDR2 YNNKEL (reference sequence). CDR3 protein: CASSQGTSGGRGSFF. The DNA for the CDR3 is TGTGCCAGCAGCCAAGGGACTAGCGGGGGCAGGGGTTCGTTCTTC.

The chain carries TRBV9 and TRBJ1-5; D possibly corresponds to TRBD1 (6 bases). V shed 0 bases and J shed 6 bases, with 10 bases lying between them. Germline V gives CDR1 SGDLS, CDR2 YYNGEE. This CDR3 contains 14 residues. In DNA form, the CDR3 reads TGTGCCAGCAGCGTAGGGGGGGCTGGTCAGCCCCAGCATTTT. Amino acids: CASSVGGAGQPQHF.

The chain uses TRBV5-5 and TRBJ1-3; 10 positions agree with TRBD1. The CDR3 covers 18 residues. The V and J ends lost 1 base and 0 bases, in that order; junction bases with no gene match: 7. The germline CDR1 and CDR2 sequences are SGHKS and YYEKEE (reference sequence). DNA for the CDR3: TGTGCCAGCAGCTTGTTACTTTGGACAGGGGGCTCTGGAAACACCATATATTTT. Its translation: CASSLLLWTGGSGNTIYF.

A few counts support this clonotype. The chain couples TRBV11-2 to TRBJ1-2, with 8 nucleotides matching TRBD1. V lost 5 bases to trimming and J lost 4 bases; unmatched junction nucleotides: 9. The CDR3 has 15 amino acids. Germline CDR1 SGHAT, CDR2 FQNNGV. The CDR3: CASSPSTDRVYGYTF. CDR3 coding DNA: TGTGCCAGCAGCCCTAGTACGGACAGGGTCTATGGCTACACCTTC.

This clonotype was picked up a small number of times. V and J are TRBV3-1 and TRBJ2-2; TRBD1 matches at 10 bases. The V gene's germline CDR1 is LGHDT and CDR2 YNNKEL (reference sequence). The CDR3 extends over 15 amino acids. The V segment lost 5 bases and the J segment 5 bases; nucleotides outside the gene matches: 5. CDR3 DNA: TGTGCCAGCAGCTATGGACAGGGGGGAACCGGGGAGCTGTTTTTT. Translation: CASSYGQGGTGELFF. Supplemented by reference TRBV3-1 and TRBJ2-2, the full variable domain reads DTAVSQTPKYLVTQMGNDKSIKCEQNLGHDTMYWYKQDSKKFLKIMFSYNNKELIINETVPNRFSPKSPDKAHLNLHINSLELGDSAVYFCASSYGQGGTGELFFGEGSRLTVL.

This clonotype was detected many times. The gene calls are TRBV29-1 and TRBJ2-1; 7 nucleotides align to TRBD2. This CDR3 has 15 residues. With V trimmed by 8 bases and J by 10 bases, 20 bases remained unmatched. Germline values: CDR1 SQVTM, CDR2 ANQGSEA. The CDR3 nucleotides are TGCAGCCTCCTAGGAGGGACTACCTCTATCAGAGAGCAGTTCTTC. Residues: CSLLGGTTSIREQFF.

The rearrangement links TRBV6-2 or TRBV6-3 to TRBJ2-1; no clear D gene. Looked up from germline, CDR1 is MNHEY and CDR2 is SVGEGT. The germline V and J ends were trimmed by 2 bases and 0 bases, with 17 bases remaining between them. CDR3 length equals 18 residues. In DNA, the CDR3 is TGTGCCAGCAGTTACCCGCTTCCCACTAAAAGCTCCTACAATGAGCAGTTCTTC. Protein product: CASSYPLPTKSSYNEQFF.

This clonotype has only a few counts. The V gene is TRBV20-1, the J gene TRBJ2-7; 8 bases fit TRBD1. Germline V gene lookup returns CDR1 DFQATT and CDR2 SNEGSKA (reference sequence). Trimming took 5 bases from V and 3 from J; bases not matched to a gene: 9. This CDR3 is built from 14 residues. The CDR3 nucleotides read TGCAGTGCTTATCCTTGGACAGGGAGCTACGAGCAGTACTTC. This translates into CSAYPWTGSYEQYF.

The sample holds a few counts of this clonotype. The chain is built from TRBV12-3 or TRBV12-4 and TRBJ2-3; D is undetermined. Trimming removed 6 bases at V and 3 bases at J, with 10 bases between. The CDR3 loop spans 13 amino acids. CDR3: CASSYARTDTQYF. The CDR3 DNA sequence: TGTGCCAGCAGCTACGCACGGACAGATACGCAGTATTTT.

This clonotype was seen a few times. The chain employs TRBV3-1 and TRBJ1-2, with a tentative D call TRBD1 (5 bases). The CDR3 consists of 15 residues. The germline CDR1 and CDR2 sequences are LGHDT and YNNKEL (reference sequence). With 1 base removed from V and 2 bases from J, the gap between germline ends came to 11 bases. As DNA, the CDR3 is TGTGCCAGCAGCCAAGTTGGACACCAAAACTATGGCTACACCTTC. Its translation: CASSQVGHQNYGYTF.

This clonotype was observed a handful of times. The chain has TRBV4-2 and TRBJ2-7, with D perhaps TRBD2 (6 bases). Trimming shortened V by 3 bases and J by 3 bases, and 9 bases separated the two germline ends. CDR1 is LGHNA, CDR2 YNFKEQ, per germline. This CDR3 has 13 residues. The CDR3 DNA reads TGTGCCAGCAGCCAGGGACTTGACTACGAGCAGTACTTC. Translation gives CASSQGLDYEQYF.

This clonotype was seen only a few times. The chain couples TRBV10-3 to TRBJ2-7; TRBD1 matches at 8 bases. The germline V gene has CDR1 ENHRY and CDR2 SYGVKD. The CDR3 length is 14 residues. V lost 3 bases, J lost 4 bases, and 5 bases stayed unmatched. CDR3 amino acids: CAISDQGAIYEQYF. The CDR3 DNA follows: TGTGCCATCAGTGATCAGGGGGCGATATACGAGCAGTACTTC.

V gene TRBV16 combines with J gene TRBJ2-1, with D tentatively TRBD2 (6 bases). The CDR3 consists of 12 residues. The germline CDR1 and CDR2 sequences are KGHSY and FQNENV. Trimming stripped 0 bases from V and 11 bases from J, with 8 bases between. CDR3 region: CASSQSEGQQFF. The CDR3 DNA reads TGTGCCAGCAGCCAATCGGAGGGACAGCAGTTCTTC.

The table lists this clonotype with a few counts. The CDR3, as DNA: TGTGCCAGTAGGGGCAGGGGCTACGAGCAGTACTTC. This codes for CASRGRGYEQYF. The chain joins TRBV25-1 to TRBJ2-7; weak D call: TRBD1 (6 bases). The germline V gene has CDR1 MGHDK and CDR2 SYGVNS. V was shortened by 9 bases and J by 3 bases, with 12 bases between the two germline ends. This CDR3 has 12 amino acids.

The V and J genes are TRBV27 and TRBJ2-7; D gene unclear. Germline-derived CDR1 and CDR2 are MNHEY and SMNVEV (reference sequence). The CDR3 is 13 residues long. V gave up 3 bases and J gave up 3 bases, with 9 bases separating them. The CDR3 DNA reads as TGTGCCAGCAGTTTTAAGAATTACTACGAGCAGTACTTC. Amino acids: CASSFKNYYEQYF.

The chain joins TRBV7-2 to TRBJ2-1; 9 nucleotides agree with TRBD1. The trim removed 4 bases at V and 12 bases at J, leaving 13 bases unmatched. The CDR3 is made up of 15 amino acids. CDR1 is SGHTA, CDR2 FQGNSA, per germline. CDR3 DNA: TGTGCCAGCAGCTACTCGGGACAGGGTGGGACCAGGCAGTTCTTC. Encoded protein: CASSYSGQGGTRQFF.

This clonotype was seen at least ten times. The chain couples TRBV4-1 to TRBJ2-2; 7 bases line up with TRBD1. V lost 4 bases to trimming and J lost 5 bases; unmatched junction nucleotides: 10. The CDR3 is made up of 16 amino acids. Germline V gives CDR1 MGHRA, CDR2 YSYEKL. The CDR3 sequence is CASSPTRGGRTGELFF. CDR3 nucleotides: TGCGCCAGCAGCCCCACCCGAGGGGGCCGGACCGGGGAGCTGTTTTTT.

This clonotype occurred a few times. V is TRBV28 and J is TRBJ2-5, with D uncertain. This CDR3 contains 14 residues. Per the germline V gene, CDR1 is MDHEN and CDR2 is SYDVKM. The V and J ends lost 5 bases and 5 bases respectively, with 15 bases between them. CDR3: CASSPGDVKETQYF. CDR3 sequence (DNA): TGTGCCAGCAGTCCTGGGGATGTGAAGGAGACCCAGTACTTC. The whole variable domain, filled in from reference TRBV28 and TRBJ2-5, reads DVKVTQSSRYLVKRTGEKVFLECVQDMDHENMFWYRQDPGLGLRLIYFSYDVKMKEKGDIPEGYSVSREKKERFSLILESASTNQTSMYLCASSPGDVKETQYFGPGTRLLVL.

The sample holds many counts of this clonotype. This chain uses TRBV28 with TRBJ1-1; tentative D call: TRBD1 (6 bases). The CDR3 runs 17 residues. V was pared by 3 bases and J by 1 base, with 18 bases between. Germline CDR1 MDHEN, CDR2 SYDVKM. CDR3 in amino acids: CASSFDFGRGKNTEAFF. DNA for the CDR3: TGTGCCAGCAGTTTTGACTTTGGGAGGGGGAAGAACACTGAAGCTTTCTTT.